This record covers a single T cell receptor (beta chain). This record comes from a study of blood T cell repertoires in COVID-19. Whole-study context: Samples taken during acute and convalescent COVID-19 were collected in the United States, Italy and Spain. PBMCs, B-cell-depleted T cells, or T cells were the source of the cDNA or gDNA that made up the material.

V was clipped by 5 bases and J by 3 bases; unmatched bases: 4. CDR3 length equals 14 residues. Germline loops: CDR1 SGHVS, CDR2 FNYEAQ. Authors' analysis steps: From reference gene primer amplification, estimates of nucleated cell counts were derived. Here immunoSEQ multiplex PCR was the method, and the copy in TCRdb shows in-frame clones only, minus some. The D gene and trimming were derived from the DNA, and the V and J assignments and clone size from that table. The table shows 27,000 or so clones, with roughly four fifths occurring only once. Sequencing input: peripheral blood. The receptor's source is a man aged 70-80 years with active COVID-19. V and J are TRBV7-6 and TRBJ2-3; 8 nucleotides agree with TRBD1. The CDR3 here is CASSSGQGTDTQYF. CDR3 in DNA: TGTGCCAGCAGCAGCGGACAGGGAACAGATACGCAGTATTTT.